This TCR beta chain is from a study of T cell changes during pregnancy in multiple sclerosis. Sequencing was performed with immunoSEQ multiplex PCR; in TCRdb, only in-frame clones are kept and a portion is missing. The table shows some 46,000 clones, with about 90% occurring only once. V shed 4 bases and J 0 bases; nucleotides not matched to a gene: 10. Per the germline V gene, CDR1 is SGHRS and CDR2 is YFSETQ. The CDR3 has 17 amino acids. The sequence was obtained from a female donor with multiple sclerosis, enrolled in a pregnancy study. Sequences were derived from CD4+ T cells from peripheral blood mononuclear cells, sampled after pregnancy. The chain recombines TRBV5-1 with TRBJ2-1; 7 bases map to TRBD2. CDR3 residues: CASSRITSEISYNEQFF. CDR3 nucleotides: TGCGCCAGCAGCCGCATTACTAGCGAGATCTCCTACAATGAGCAGTTCTTC.